This T cell receptor beta chain was observed in a study of naive and memory T cell subsets. Study-wide results and limits: There was no ground truth to check naive and memory subset results. Diversity fell and Gini index rose from naive through CM, EM, EMRA. A clonotype means one alpha or beta sequence, not an alpha/beta pair.

Both TRBC1 and TRBC2 were covered by a beta constant-region primer of two equimolar oligonucleotides. The cDNA 3' end received a ligated single-stranded oligonucleotide carrying the SP2 primer and a 12-nucleotide UMI. TCRdb recomputed calls from the UMI-ligation and nested PCR reads with MiXCR, one row per CDR3 protein. The data show under 100,000 distinct CDR3 sequences, 7% seen once. This clonotype was recorded a few times. Its antigen is as yet unknown. The receptor comes from a human donor in good health. The sequencing input was central memory CD4+ T cells from blood.

CDR3 sequence (DNA): TGTGCCAGCAGCTTAGGGGAGATTGTGGGTTCGGAGACCCAGTACTTC. It codes for CASSLGEIVGSETQYF. V gene TRBV7-3 combines with J gene TRBJ2-5; possibly TRBD2 for D (5 bases). The germline gives CDR1 SGHTA, CDR2 FQGTGA. Deletions cut 2 bases from V and 5 bases from J, with 18 bases between. The CDR3 has 16 residues.